These 23 T cell receptor beta chains were sequenced from one sample in a study of OX40 agonist ivuxolimab in advanced cancers. The library was built by means of the immunoSEQ multiplex PCR assay. As stored in TCRdb, this immuneACCESS dataset retains in-frame rearrangements with V and J assigned. A fraction of the clones does not appear; measured against another copy, unresolved V genes explain less than half of the discrepancy, and the remainder lacks a known reason. The sample includes under 30,000 clones, with about nine tenths observed a single time. In total, the top ten clones hold about 24% of the sample. The input for sequencing was CD4+ or CD8+ T cells sorted from blood, taken in a trial of the OX40 agonist ivuxolimab. The origin of the receptors is an adult with an advanced solid tumor such as melanoma, head and neck, liver or kidney cancer.

This clone was picked up one time. This chain connects TRBV7-9 to TRBJ2-2; D is tentatively TRBD1 or TRBD2 (5 bases each). Germline CDR1 is SEHNR and CDR2 is FQNEAQ (reference sequence). Trimming cost V 7 bases and J 7 bases, with 16 bases left between them. This CDR3 is built from 14 residues. The CDR3 nucleotides are TGTGCCAGCAACGAGGGGTTTGGCGGCGGGGAGCTGTTTTTT. This sequence encodes CASNEGFGGGELFF.

The gene calls are TRBV9 and TRBJ2-3, with 11 bases aligning to TRBD2. The germline V gene encodes CDR1 SGDLS and CDR2 YYNGEE. Trimming removed 4 bases from V and 6 bases from J; junction bases left unmatched: 22. There are 20 residues in the CDR3. CDR3 residues: CASSKGPTSGVFYISDTQYF. The CDR3 coding sequence is TGTGCCAGCAGCAAAGGCCCGACTAGCGGGGTGTTTTATATATCGGATACGCAGTATTTT.

V and J are TRBV5-4 and TRBJ2-6; no definite D call. Trimming took 2 bases from V and 0 from J, leaving 9 bases between them. The CDR3 contains 16 residues. Germline CDR1 SGHNT, CDR2 YYREEE (reference sequence). This CDR3 is CASSFKAPSGANVLTF. As DNA, the CDR3 is TGTGCCAGCAGCTTTAAAGCCCCCTCTGGGGCCAACGTCCTGACTTTC.

Regarding this clone: A far larger clone differs by one base, so this is likely a read error. The rearrangement joins TRBV7-9 to TRBJ2-7; D not resolved. The CDR3 is 11 amino acids. Germline assignment: CDR1 SEHNR and CDR2 FQNEAQ (reference sequence). The chain's CDR3 is CASISGYEQHF. Written as DNA, the CDR3 is TGTGCCAGCATCTCGGGCTACGAGCAGCACTTC.

The gene calls are TRBV7-8 and TRBJ2-3; D is uncertain. V lost 5 bases and J lost 1, with 10 bases in between. The germline gives CDR1 SGHVS, CDR2 FQNEAQ. This CDR3 is built from 14 residues. This CDR3 is CASSKRGGTDTQYF. The DNA of the CDR3 is TGTGCCAGCAGCAAGCGTGGGGGCACAGATACGCAGTATTTT.

The J gene is TRBJ1-4, the V gene TRBV7-9, with D perhaps matching TRBD1 (6 bases). Germline CDR1 SEHNR, CDR2 FQNEAQ (reference sequence). The length of the CDR3 is 17 residues. V was clipped by 4 bases and J by 7 bases, with 22 bases between them. The CDR3 DNA reads as TGTGCCAGCAGCTCTAGGGTCCGACAGGCCTGGGGTGAAAAACTGTTTTTT. Translation gives CASSSRVRQAWGEKLFF.

This rearrangement joins TRBV7-2 to TRBJ2-3; possible D gene TRBD2, 6 bases. The germline V and J ends were trimmed by 3 bases and 3 bases, with 25 bases remaining between them. This CDR3 is 19 amino acids long. The germline V gene has CDR1 SGHTA and CDR2 FQGNSA. The CDR3 loop reads CASSFVVGGGTPRTDTQYF. The CDR3 coding sequence is TGTGCCAGCAGCTTCGTAGTCGGGGGAGGCACTCCCAGGACAGATACGCAGTATTTT.

V is TRBV7-9 and J is TRBJ1-4, with 10 bases fitting TRBD1. This CDR3 is 15 amino acids long. Germline loops: CDR1 SEHNR, CDR2 FQNEAQ (reference sequence). V was clipped by 1 base and J by 7 bases; unmatched bases: 3. The CDR3: CASSLERDRGEKLFF. The CDR3 region has the DNA TGTGCCAGCAGCTTAGAGAGGGACAGGGGTGAAAAACTGTTTTTT.

The J gene is TRBJ2-5, the V gene TRBV4-3; D not certain. The CDR3 is made up of 14 amino acids. The ends were cut back, 0 bases at V and 4 bases at J, with 9 bases in the middle. The germline gives CDR1 LGHNA, CDR2 YSLEER. The CDR3 region has the DNA TGCGCCAGCAGCCAAGATGTTTTAGGAGAGACCCAGTACTTC. It translates to CASSQDVLGETQYF.

CDR3 region: CASSLGGSTDTQYF. The CDR3 DNA reads as TGCGCCAGCAGCTTGGGAGGTAGCACAGATACGCAGTATTTT. This chain connects TRBV5-1 to TRBJ2-3; D not resolved. The CDR3 extends over 14 amino acids. Germline-derived CDR1 and CDR2 are SGHRS and YFSETQ. The V and J ends lost 0 bases and 0 bases respectively, with 5 bases between them.

The rearrangement joins TRBV27 to TRBJ1-5; possible D gene TRBD1, 6 bases. The CDR3 loop spans 15 amino acids. V gave up 6 bases and J gave up 4 bases, with 16 bases separating them. Germline V CDR1 and CDR2: MNHEY, SMNVEV (reference sequence). Written as DNA, the CDR3 is TGTGCCAGCAGCCCCTTGGGGGGCGCGAATCAGCCCCAGCATTTT. This translates into CASSPLGGANQPQHF.

The CDR3 region has the DNA TGTGCCAGCAGCTTAAGGCTCAGTACCGAGACCCAGTACTTC. Protein product: CASSLRLSTETQYF. This chain links TRBV7-2 with TRBJ2-5, with D unresolved. Between the trimmed V and J ends, which lost 2 bases and 5 bases, there was a span of 12 bases. The germline V gene encodes CDR1 SGHTA and CDR2 FQGNSA. The CDR3 totals 14 residues.

The CDR3, as DNA: TGTGCCAGCAGCTTAGGGACTAGCGGGACCGGGGAGCTGTTTTTT. Its protein is CASSLGTSGTGELFF. The chain carries TRBV7-6 and TRBJ2-2; 11 nucleotides line up with TRBD2. The CDR3 loop spans 15 amino acids. Looked up from germline, CDR1 is SGHVS and CDR2 is FNYEAQ. V lost 1 base to trimming and J lost 5 bases; unmatched junction nucleotides: 0.

CDR3 sequence (DNA): TGTGCCAGCAGCTTAGATGTTAGAGCCAAAAACATTCAGTACTTC. This codes for CASSLDVRAKNIQYF. This rearrangement joins TRBV7-8 to TRBJ2-4; D gene uncertain. This CDR3 is 15 amino acids long. Germline V lookup: CDR1 SGHVS, CDR2 FQNEAQ. Deletions cut 1 base from V and 0 bases from J, with 7 bases between.

This chain connects TRBV5-8 to TRBJ2-7; TRBD2 agrees at 13 bases. J lost 4 bases, V lost 4 bases, and 11 bases had no gene match. Germline assignment: CDR1 SGHTS and CDR2 YDEGEE. The CDR3 extends over 17 amino acids. Here the CDR3 reads CASSHGTSGARGYEQYF. The DNA for the CDR3 is TGTGCCAGCAGCCATGGGACTAGCGGGGCCAGGGGGTACGAGCAGTACTTC.

This chain connects TRBV9 to TRBJ2-3; no firm D call. V was cut by 0 bases and J by 5 bases, with 10 bases left in between. Looked up from germline, CDR1 is SGDLS and CDR2 is YYNGEE. CDR3 length: 14 residues. CDR3 sequence: CASSVADLGDTQYF. CDR3 sequence (DNA): TGTGCCAGCAGCGTAGCTGATCTTGGAGATACGCAGTATTTT.

This chain uses TRBV4-1 with TRBJ2-7; D may be TRBD1 or TRBD2 (7 bases each). This CDR3 is 14 amino acids long. V lost 3 bases and J 5 bases, leaving 14 bases between the germline ends. Germline CDR1 reads MGHRA; CDR2 reads YSYEKL. CDR3 amino acids: CASSQSRGGDEQYF. CDR3 bases: TGCGCCAGCAGCCAGTCCAGGGGGGGCGACGAGCAGTACTTC.

This clone appeared a few times. V and J are TRBV19 and TRBJ1-1; D is ambiguous. Germline V gene lookup returns CDR1 LNHDA and CDR2 SQIVND (reference sequence). V shed 2 bases and J shed 6 bases, with 10 bases lying between them. The CDR3 spans 13 residues. The CDR3 coding sequence is TGTGCCAGTAGTATATCGACCGCGGCTGAAGCTTTCTTT. Translated, it gives CASSISTAAEAFF.

The V and J genes are TRBV4-3 and TRBJ2-3; 9 nucleotides line up with TRBD1. Trimming at V came to 5 bases and at J to 3 bases, leaving 6 bases not matched to a gene. CDR3 length equals 15 residues. CDR1 LGHNA and CDR2 YSLEER come from the germline V gene. The CDR3 nucleotides are TGCGCCAGCAGCGCCCGGGACAGGGAAACAGATACGCAGTATTTT. Translation: CASSARDRETDTQYF.

The chain uses TRBV5-6 and TRBJ2-1; TRBD2 agrees at 7 bases. The V and J ends lost 0 bases and 4 bases, in that order; junction bases with no gene match: 10. Per germline, CDR1 SGHDT and CDR2 YYEEEE. The CDR3 is made up of 17 amino acids. CDR3 sequence reads: CASSLAATAGRYNEQFF. In DNA, the CDR3 is TGTGCCAGCAGCTTGGCCGCGACAGCGGGAAGGTACAATGAGCAGTTCTTC. The whole variable domain, remainder taken from reference TRBV5-6 and TRBJ2-1, is DAGVTQSPTHLIKTRGQQVTLRCSPKSGHDTVSWYQQALGQGPQFIFQYYEEEERQRGNFPDRFSGHQFPNYSSELNVNALLLGDSALYLCASSLAATAGRYNEQFFGPGTRLTVL.

The chain is built from TRBV10-3 and TRBJ1-1; D unclear. Germline V gene lookup returns CDR1 ENHRY and CDR2 SYGVKD. The germline V and J ends were trimmed by 2 bases and 1 base, with 8 bases remaining between them. The CDR3 runs to 14 residues. The CDR3 reads CAISEETENTEAFF. The CDR3 DNA reads TGTGCCATCAGTGAGGAGACCGAGAACACTGAAGCTTTCTTT.

This clone is categorized as large (0.1 to 1%). V is TRBV4-2 and J is TRBJ2-1; TRBD2 aligns across 7 bases. J was trimmed by 3 bases and V by 3 bases; bases with no gene match: 2. Germline CDR1 LGHNA, CDR2 YNFKEQ. This CDR3 is 14 amino acids long. The CDR3 DNA reads TGTGCCAGCAGCCAGGGGGACTACTACAATGAGCAGTTCTTC. Encoded protein: CASSQGDYYNEQFF.

The chain links TRBV20-1 to TRBJ2-7, with D possibly being TRBD1 (6 bases). CDR1 is DFQATT, CDR2 SNEGSKA, per germline (reference sequence). V was clipped by 7 bases and J by 4 bases, with 11 bases between them. The CDR3 is made up of 11 amino acids. CDR3 sequence reads: CSGSQGYEQYF. The CDR3, as DNA: TGCAGTGGAAGTCAGGGGTACGAGCAGTACTTC.